The 26 T cell receptor beta chains given below trace back to one sample, sequenced in a study of cytomegalovirus exposure and HLA in healthy donors (dated by TCRdb to about 2017). The method behind the library was the immunoSEQ multiplex PCR assay. For the multiplex PCR, a mixture combining 60 forward primers for TCR Vbeta segments and 13 reverse primers for TCR Jbeta segments was used. This is the immuneACCESS table as TCRdb keeps it, with only in-frame sequences that have V and J called. A part of the clones is gone; compared with another copy, unresolved V genes explain less than half, and the rest is unexplained. The sample table lists 100,000 to 120,000 clones, about 77% of them with a count of one. Roughly 5.9% of the sample is taken by the ten largest. Sequenced input: PBMCs. These TCRs come from a woman aged 25 to 39 in good health and CMV-seropositive.

The rearrangement uses TRBV29-1 and TRBJ2-1; TRBD1 aligns across 10 bases. This CDR3 is built from 15 residues. Trimming at V came to 5 bases and at J to 4 bases, leaving 8 bases not matched to a gene. Germline V gives CDR1 SQVTM, CDR2 ANQGSEA. The CDR3 here is CSVRKTGGAYNEQFF. The CDR3 DNA is TGCAGCGTTAGAAAGACAGGGGGCGCTTACAATGAGCAGTTCTTC.

The V gene is TRBV5-1, the J gene TRBJ2-4; TRBD2 might be the D (7 bases). The CDR3 sequence is 14 residues long. Germline V gene data show CDR1 as SGHRS and CDR2 as YFSETQ. The ends were cut back, 4 bases at V and 8 bases at J, with 16 bases in the middle. The CDR3 here is CASSVRGRADIQYF. For the CDR3, the DNA is TGCGCCAGCAGCGTAAGGGGGAGGGCTGACATTCAGTACTTC.

This chain uses TRBV27 with TRBJ2-5; 9 nucleotides line up with TRBD2. Per germline, CDR1 MNHEY and CDR2 SMNVEV (reference sequence). The CDR3 runs 16 residues. V was pared by 3 bases and J by 0 bases, with 5 bases of the junction left unmatched. CDR3 sequence: CASSFFPSGNQETQYF. The CDR3 DNA reads TGTGCCAGCAGTTTCTTTCCTAGCGGGAACCAAGAGACCCAGTACTTC.

The V call is TRBV6-5, the J call TRBJ2-2; D remains unclear. Germline V gene lookup returns CDR1 MNHEY and CDR2 SVGAGI. The CDR3 extends over 14 amino acids. V was trimmed by 7 bases and J by 1 base, leaving 10 bases between them. The CDR3 sequence is CASKPRENTGELFF. CDR3 coding DNA: TGTGCCAGCAAACCCCGCGAGAACACCGGGGAGCTGTTTTTT.

This chain joins TRBV5-1 and TRBJ1-5, with D perhaps matching TRBD1 (5 bases). Germline values: CDR1 SGHRS, CDR2 YFSETQ. Trimming pared 0 bases from V and 4 bases from J, leaving 11 bases between. The CDR3 length is 15 residues. The CDR3 DNA is TGCGCCAGCAGCTTGGAGGGTGGGGCTAATCAGCCCCAGCATTTT. Residues: CASSLEGGANQPQHF.

V and J are TRBV6-5 and TRBJ1-1; no firm D call. The CDR3 has 13 amino acids. Deletions cut 2 bases from V and 4 bases from J, with 8 bases between. Germline-derived CDR1 and CDR2 are MNHEY and SVGAGI. The CDR3 sequence is CASSYGGSTEAFF. CDR3 in DNA: TGTGCCAGCAGTTACGGAGGTAGCACTGAAGCTTTCTTT.

This clone turned up a few times. The chain carries TRBV9 and TRBJ1-2; 10 bases align to TRBD1. The CDR3 totals 16 residues. Trimming took 0 bases from V and 6 from J; bases not matched to a gene: 8. Looked up from germline, CDR1 is SGDLS and CDR2 is YYNGEE. The CDR3 nucleotides read TGTGCCAGCAGCGTAGTCGCGGACAGGGGGGTGGATGGCTACACCTTC. Translated: CASSVVADRGVDGYTF.

V is TRBV10-3 and J is TRBJ2-7; 10 bases agree with TRBD1. The CDR3 consists of 15 residues. Germline CDR1 and CDR2: ENHRY and SYGVKD. V gave up 6 bases and J gave up 3 bases; unmatched junction bases: 8. The DNA of the CDR3 is TGTGCCATCAGCAAAAACCGGGACAGGGGCTACGAGCAGTACTTC. Protein: CAISKNRDRGYEQYF.

The chain joins TRBV12-5 to TRBJ1-1, with 7 bases that match TRBD1. The germline V gene encodes CDR1 LGHNT and CDR2 FRNRAP. The J segment lost 1 base and the V segment lost 4 bases, leaving 9 bases of the junction unmatched. This CDR3 comprises 16 residues. Written as DNA, the CDR3 is TGTGCTAGTGGTTCCCCCCACAGGGGACAGAACACTGAAGCTTTCTTT. This sequence encodes CASGSPHRGQNTEAFF.

This chain uses TRBV27 with TRBJ1-2; D is perhaps TRBD1 (5 bases). The CDR3 loop spans 18 amino acids. V gave up 9 bases and J gave up 5 bases, with 31 bases separating them. Germline loops: CDR1 MNHEY, CDR2 SMNVEV (reference sequence). CDR3 residues: CARSLRGGGGRGEYGYTF. Here the CDR3 DNA reads TGTGCCAGATCTTTGAGGGGCGGGGGGGGTCGGGGGGAATATGGCTACACCTTC.

This clone was seen a handful of times. The V call is TRBV7-9, the J call TRBJ1-4, with 7 bases matching TRBD1. V lost 0 bases to trimming and J lost 4 bases; unmatched junction nucleotides: 5. CDR3 size: 16 residues. The germline V gene has CDR1 SEHNR and CDR2 FQNEAQ (reference sequence). DNA of the CDR3: TGTGCCAGCAGCTTAGCAGACTCAGGGGGTAATGAAAAACTGTTTTTT. This translates into CASSLADSGGNEKLFF.

This chain connects TRBV11-3 to TRBJ2-7; D possibly corresponds to TRBD1 (5 bases). Germline assignment: CDR1 SGHNT and CDR2 YENEEA. The CDR3 has 14 residues. V dropped 5 bases and J dropped 1 base, with 12 bases sitting between them. CDR3 coding DNA: TGTGCCAGCAGCGGCCCTGGACAATCCTACGAGCAGTACTTC. Translated: CASSGPGQSYEQYF.

V gene TRBV18 combines with J gene TRBJ2-7, with D possibly being TRBD2 (6 bases). CDR3 length equals 13 residues. V dropped 3 bases and J dropped 5 bases, with 11 bases sitting between them. Germline V gene lookup returns CDR1 KGHSH and CDR2 LQKENI. The CDR3 spells CASSPLTGDEQYF. DNA of the CDR3: TGTGCCAGCTCACCTTTGACGGGAGACGAGCAGTACTTC. The full variable domain, completed using reference TRBV18 and TRBJ2-7, is NAGVMQNPRHLVRRRGQEARLRCSPMKGHSHVYWYRQLPEEGLKFMVYLQKENIIDESGMPKERFSAEFPKEGPSILRIQQVVRGDSAAYFCASSPLTGDEQYFGPGTRLTVT.

J is TRBJ2-1 and V is TRBV10-3, with 11 bases fitting TRBD2. This CDR3 comprises 15 residues. Germline V lookup: CDR1 ENHRY, CDR2 SYGVKD. V dropped 4 bases and J dropped 5; count of bases not matched to a gene: 4. The CDR3 region has the DNA TGTGCCATCAGTGTTCGGGGACTAGCGGACAATGAGCAGTTCTTC. It encodes CAISVRGLADNEQFF.

The chain employs TRBV2 and TRBJ2-7; D remains ambiguous. Germline CDR1 SNHLY, CDR2 FYNNEI. This CDR3 is 12 amino acids long. V lost 4 bases, J lost 6 bases, and 10 bases lay in between. CDR3 residues: CASSVRPVEQYF. DNA of the CDR3: TGTGCCAGCAGTGTCCGTCCCGTCGAGCAGTACTTC.

The chain combines TRBV6-6 with TRBJ2-1; TRBD2 matches 12 bases. The germline V gene has CDR1 MNHNY and CDR2 SVGAGI (reference sequence). The CDR3 extends over 14 amino acids. The trim removed 8 bases at V and 7 bases at J, leaving 6 bases unmatched. Written as DNA, the CDR3 is TGTGCCAGCCTACGGACTAGCGGGAAGAATGAGCAGTTCTTC. It specifies CASLRTSGKNEQFF.

A few counts support this clone. Other DNA sequences in the sample encode the same CDR3. V usage is TRBV30 and J usage is TRBJ1-1; no clear D gene. V was trimmed by 0 bases and J by 0 bases, leaving 5 bases between them. Looked up from germline, CDR1 is GTSNPN and CDR2 is SVGIG (reference sequence). The CDR3 covers 13 residues. This chain's CDR3 is CAWSVQMNTEAFF. The DNA of the CDR3 is TGTGCCTGGAGTGTACAGATGAACACTGAAGCTTTCTTT.

This rearrangement joins TRBV9 to TRBJ2-1; no firm D call. CDR1 and CDR2 from the germline V gene are SGDLS and YYNGEE. The CDR3 runs 16 residues. Trimming took off 3 bases at V and 8 bases at J, with 21 bases between the two ends. The DNA of the CDR3 is TGTGCCAGCAGCGCAACTTTTCGAACCGTCTCCGATGAGCAGTTCTTC. Translating gives CASSATFRTVSDEQFF.

The chain employs TRBV10-3 and TRBJ1-6, with D possibly being TRBD1 (6 bases). The V gene lost 2 bases and the J gene lost 7 bases, with 9 bases spanning the gap. CDR1 is ENHRY, CDR2 SYGVKD, per germline. The CDR3 loop spans 14 amino acids. CDR3 bases: TGTGCCATCAGTGAGGGGACAAGGAATTCACCCCTCCACTTT. This sequence encodes CAISEGTRNSPLHF.

This chain connects TRBV6-4 to TRBJ2-6, with D maybe TRBD1 (6 bases). The CDR3 consists of 18 residues. Trimming shortened V by 3 bases and J by 3 bases, and 18 bases separated the two germline ends. CDR1 and CDR2 (germline): MRHNA, SNTAGT. Written as DNA, the CDR3 is TGTGCCAGCAGTGAAGGGACAAGACAAAATGGTGGGGCCAACGTCCTGACTTTC. This gives the protein CASSEGTRQNGGANVLTF.

The CDR3 protein is CASSNSRVGTEAFF. The CDR3 DNA reads TGTGCCAGTAGTAATTCGAGGGTCGGAACTGAAGCTTTCTTT. This chain uses TRBV19 with TRBJ1-1; no firm D call. Per the germline V gene, CDR1 is LNHDA and CDR2 is SQIVND (reference sequence). The V gene lost 4 bases and the J gene lost 5 bases, with 14 bases spanning the gap. This CDR3 has 14 amino acids.

This chain connects TRBV5-1 to TRBJ2-2, with D perhaps TRBD2 (6 bases). Germline V gene lookup returns CDR1 SGHRS and CDR2 YFSETQ. The V and J ends lost 0 bases and 3 bases respectively, with 12 bases between them. CDR3 length: 16 residues. The CDR3 nucleotides are TGCGCCAGCAGCTTGGGCCGGGACTCATACACCGGGGAGCTGTTTTTT. Protein product: CASSLGRDSYTGELFF.

V is TRBV4-1 and J is TRBJ2-7; tentatively, D is TRBD1 (5 bases). The ends were cut back, 4 bases at V and 5 bases at J, with 12 bases in the middle. The CDR3 sequence is 13 residues long. CDR1 and CDR2 from the germline V gene are MGHRA and YSYEKL. CDR3 nucleotide sequence: TGCGCCAGCAGCCCACTGGGGCCTGACGAGCAGTACTTC. Residues: CASSPLGPDEQYF.

Comments on this clone: This sample also contains other DNA sequences that code for the same CDR3. V and J are TRBV6-5 and TRBJ1-5, with TRBD1 identical over 9 bases. Trimming removed 0 bases from V and 4 bases from J; junction bases left unmatched: 1. The CDR3 length is 15 residues. Germline values: CDR1 MNHEY, CDR2 SVGAGI. The CDR3 here is CASSYSGQGNQPQHF. The CDR3, as DNA: TGTGCCAGCAGTTACTCGGGACAGGGTAATCAGCCCCAGCATTTT.

The gene calls are TRBV6-4 and TRBJ2-1; the D gene is possibly TRBD2 (6 bases). The V end was cut by 6 bases, the J end by 1 base, with 25 bases between. Germline assignment: CDR1 MRHNA and CDR2 SNTAGT. The CDR3 runs 19 residues. The CDR3 sequence: CASSALSPTAGLSYNEQFF. The CDR3 bases are TGTGCCAGCAGCGCGTTAAGCCCTACAGCGGGCCTGTCCTACAATGAGCAGTTCTTC.

The chain has TRBV27 and TRBJ2-2; a possible D gene is TRBD2 (5 bases). The CDR3 has 15 amino acids. The ends were cut back, 3 bases at V and 5 bases at J, with 13 bases in the middle. Per the germline V gene, CDR1 is MNHEY and CDR2 is SMNVEV (reference sequence). CDR3 bases: TGTGCCAGCAGTTTTGCGGACCGGGGTACCGGGGAGCTGTTTTTT. It yields the protein CASSFADRGTGELFF.